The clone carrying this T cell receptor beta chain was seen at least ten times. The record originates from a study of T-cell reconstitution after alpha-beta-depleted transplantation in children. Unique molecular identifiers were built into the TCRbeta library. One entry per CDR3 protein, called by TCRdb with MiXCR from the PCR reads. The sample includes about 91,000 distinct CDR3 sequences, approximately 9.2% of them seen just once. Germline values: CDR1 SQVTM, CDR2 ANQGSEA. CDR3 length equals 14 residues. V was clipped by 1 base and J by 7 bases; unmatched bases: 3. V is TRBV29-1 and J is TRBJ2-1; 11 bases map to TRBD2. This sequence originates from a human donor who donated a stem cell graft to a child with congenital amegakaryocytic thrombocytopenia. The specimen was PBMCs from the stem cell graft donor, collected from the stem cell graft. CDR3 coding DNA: TGCAGCGTTGAAGCAATAGCGGGAGGGAATGAGCAGTTCTTC. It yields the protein CSVEAIAGGNEQFF.